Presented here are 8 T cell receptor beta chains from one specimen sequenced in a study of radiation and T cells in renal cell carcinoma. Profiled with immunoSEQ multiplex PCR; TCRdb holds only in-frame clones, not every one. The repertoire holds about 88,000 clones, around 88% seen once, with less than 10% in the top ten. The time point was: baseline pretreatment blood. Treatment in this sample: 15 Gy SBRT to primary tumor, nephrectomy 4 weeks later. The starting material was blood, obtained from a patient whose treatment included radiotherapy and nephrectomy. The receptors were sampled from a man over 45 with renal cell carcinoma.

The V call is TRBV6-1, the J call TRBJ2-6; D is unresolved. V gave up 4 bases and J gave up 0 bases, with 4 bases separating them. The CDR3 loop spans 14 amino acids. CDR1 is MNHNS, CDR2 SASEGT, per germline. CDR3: CASSGHSGANVLTF. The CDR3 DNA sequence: TGTGCCAGCAGTGGACACTCTGGGGCCAACGTCCTGACTTTC.

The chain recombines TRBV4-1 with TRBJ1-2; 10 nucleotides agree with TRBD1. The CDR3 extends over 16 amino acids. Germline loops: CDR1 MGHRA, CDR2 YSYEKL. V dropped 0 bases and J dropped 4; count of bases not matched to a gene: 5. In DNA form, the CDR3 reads TGCGCCAGCAGCCAAGAGGGACAGGGGCTTAGCTATGGCTACACCTTC. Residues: CASSQEGQGLSYGYTF.

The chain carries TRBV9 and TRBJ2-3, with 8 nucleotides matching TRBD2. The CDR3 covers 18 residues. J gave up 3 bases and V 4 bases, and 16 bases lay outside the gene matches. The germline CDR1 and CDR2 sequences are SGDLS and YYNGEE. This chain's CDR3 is CASSKGGWTREATDTQYF. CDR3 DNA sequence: TGTGCCAGCAGCAAAGGGGGGTGGACGCGGGAGGCAACAGATACGCAGTATTTT.

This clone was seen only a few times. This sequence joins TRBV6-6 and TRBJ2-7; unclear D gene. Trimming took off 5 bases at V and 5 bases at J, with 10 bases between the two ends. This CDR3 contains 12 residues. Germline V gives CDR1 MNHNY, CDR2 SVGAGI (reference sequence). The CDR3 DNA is TGTGCCAGCAGTCAAAGACCTAACGAGCAGTACTTC. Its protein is CASSQRPNEQYF.

The CDR3 DNA reads as TGTGCCAGCAAAGCAATGTCACAGGGTAGTACTGAAGCTTTCTTT. This gives the protein CASKAMSQGSTEAFF. This chain uses TRBV27 with TRBJ1-1; weak D call: TRBD1 (6 bases). The V end was cut by 7 bases, the J end by 5 bases, with 20 bases between. Germline assignment: CDR1 MNHEY and CDR2 SMNVEV (reference sequence). The CDR3 contains 15 residues.

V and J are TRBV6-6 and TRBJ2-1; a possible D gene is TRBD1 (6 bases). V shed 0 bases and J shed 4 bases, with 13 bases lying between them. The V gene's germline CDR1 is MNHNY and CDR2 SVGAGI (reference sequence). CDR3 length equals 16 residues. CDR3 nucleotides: TGTGCCAGCAGTTACTCTGCGGCCCAGGGGTACAATGAGCAGTTCTTC. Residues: CASSYSAAQGYNEQFF.

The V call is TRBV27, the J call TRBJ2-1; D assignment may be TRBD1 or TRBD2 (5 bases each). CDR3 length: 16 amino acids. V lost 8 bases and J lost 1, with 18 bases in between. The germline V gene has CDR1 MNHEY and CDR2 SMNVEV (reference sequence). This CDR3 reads CASGGSDTRSYNEQFF. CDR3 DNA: TGTGCCAGCGGGGGATCGGACACCCGGTCCTACAATGAGCAGTTCTTC.

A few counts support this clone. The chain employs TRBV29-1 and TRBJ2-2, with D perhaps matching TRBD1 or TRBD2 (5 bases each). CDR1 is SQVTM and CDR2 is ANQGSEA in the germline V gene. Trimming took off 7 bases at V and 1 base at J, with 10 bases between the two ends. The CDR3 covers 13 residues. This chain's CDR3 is CSARDGNTGELFF. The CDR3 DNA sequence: TGCAGCGCACGGGACGGGAACACCGGGGAGCTGTTTTTT.